These T cell receptor beta chains were read from a single sample in a study of cytomegalovirus exposure and HLA in healthy donors. Measured with immunoSEQ multiplex PCR; TCRdb has only the in-frame clones, and not every one. In the table there are about 130,000 clones, 90% of which are singletons. Sequencing used PBMCs. The receptors were sampled from a woman aged 25 to 45 in good health and CMV-seropositive. Each CDR3 is given with its conserved first and last residue. The D gene is left open where the match is weak. Not every row has a clone size; where given, it reads once, few, many or a size class.

V gene	D gene	J gene	clone size	CDR3 DNA	CDR3 protein
TRBV18	-	TRBJ1-1	-	TGTGCCAGCTCCCTCGGACAGCATGGGCCAACTGAAGCTTTCTTT	CASSLGQHGPTEAFF
TRBV5-6	TRBD1	TRBJ1-6	-	TGTGCCAGCAGCTCGGACAGGTATAATTCACCCCTCCACTTT	CASSSDRYNSPLHF
TRBV19	-	TRBJ1-5	-	TGTGCCAGTAGCCCTTCCGGGGGGGATAGCAATCAGCCCCAGCATTTT	CASSPSGGDSNQPQHF
TRBV5-4	-	TRBJ2-5	-	TGTGCCAGCACCCTGGGCGAGGGAGGTAAAGAGACCCAGTACTTC	CASTLGEGGKETQYF
TRBV5-1	TRBD1	TRBJ1-1	-	TGCGCCAGCAGCTTCCGCCCTCCTCGGGACAGGTTAACGAACACTGAAGCTTTCTTT	CASSFRPPRDRLTNTEAFF
TRBV5-1	TRBD1	TRBJ2-2	once	TGCGCCAGCAGCTTCGACAGGGAGAACGGGGAGCTGTTTTTT	CASSFDRENGELFF
TRBV5-4	-	TRBJ1-1	-	TGTGCCAGCAGCTTGGACAGTTACACTGAAGCTTTCTTT	CASSLDSYTEAFF
TRBV29-1	-	TRBJ2-5	-	TGCAGCACTCGGGGGATGGAGGGGACCCAGTACTTC	CSTRGMEGTQYF
TRBV6-1	-	TRBJ2-3	-	TGTGCCAGCAGTGAGGGTGGAGAGGGCACAGATACGCAGTATTTT	CASSEGGEGTDTQYF
TRBV5-5	-	TRBJ2-5	-	TGTGCCAGCAGCTCCGGAGAGACCCAGTACTTC	CASSSGETQYF
TRBV4-1	-	TRBJ1-2	-	TGCGCCAGCAGCCAAGCCCAACAGGCGCTTTATGGCTACACCTTC	CASSQAQQALYGYTF
TRBV2	TRBD1	TRBJ1-5	-	TGTGCCAGCCTTCGGGACAGGGGTAATCAGCCCCAGCATTTT	CASLRDRGNQPQHF
TRBV7-9	TRBD1	TRBJ2-3	-	TGTGCCAGCAGCTTAATGGGGACAGGGGGCCCAGATACGCAGTATTTT	CASSLMGTGGPDTQYF
TRBV10-1	TRBD2	TRBJ2-7	-	TGCGCCAGCAGTGATCGCGGACTAGCGGGCGAGCAGTACTTC	CASSDRGLAGEQYF
TRBV7-8	TRBD2	TRBJ2-7	-	TGTGCCAGCAGCTTAAGGGGACTAGTCCTCTACGAGCAGTACTTC	CASSLRGLVLYEQYF
TRBV6-6	TRBD2	TRBJ2-1	-	TGTGCCAGCCAACTGATGGGAGGGCCCGGGAACAATGAGCAGTTCTTC	CASQLMGGPGNNEQFF
TRBV27	-	TRBJ2-7	-	TGTGCCAGCAGTTCATCGGGACAACCCTACGAGCAGTACTTC	CASSSSGQPYEQYF
TRBV5-4	-	TRBJ2-7	-	TGTGCCAGCAGCTACGGGGTATCCTACGAGCAGTACTTC	CASSYGVSYEQYF
TRBV5-1	-	TRBJ2-3	-	TGCGCCAGCAGCCCGGACTTAAACACAGATACGCAGTATTTT	CASSPDLNTDTQYF
TRBV5-1	TRBD1	TRBJ1-2	-	TGCGCCAGCAGCGACGGGACAGGGCGCGGCTACACCTTC	CASSDGTGRGYTF
TRBV4-2	TRBD2	TRBJ2-2	-	TGTGCCAGCAGCCCACTAGCGAGCGACACCGGGGAGCTGTTTTTT	CASSPLASDTGELFF
TRBV2	-	TRBJ1-4	-	TGTGCCAGCAGTGAAGGACTCTTGAGAAGGGAAAAACTGTTTTTT	CASSEGLLRREKLFF
TRBV27	TRBD2	TRBJ2-3	-	TGTGCCAGCAGTTTCCTTAAAAATACCGGGACTAGACGTGATACGCAGTATTTT	CASSFLKNTGTRRDTQYF
TRBV2	-	TRBJ2-7	-	TGTGCCAGCAGTGAGGACCCGGGACACTCCTACGAGCAGTACTTC	CASSEDPGHSYEQYF
TRBV5-1	-	TRBJ2-2	-	TGCGCCAGCAGCTTGGATGGGGGCGCGAGTACCGGGGAGCTGTTTTTT	CASSLDGGASTGELFF
TRBV19	-	TRBJ2-1	-	TGTGCCAGTAGGGGGGGTCTCCTTCTCAATGAGCAGTTCTTC	CASRGGLLLNEQFF
TRBV11-2	-	TRBJ1-1	-	TGTGCCAGCAGCCCCCTCGGAGGTGGCGGGAACACTGAAGCTTTCTTT	CASSPLGGGGNTEAFF
TRBV4-1	TRBD2	TRBJ2-7	-	TGCGCCAGCAGCCCGGGGACTAGCGGGAGTTCCTACGAGCAGTACTTC	CASSPGTSGSSYEQYF
TRBV7-9	-	TRBJ2-7	-	TGTGCCAGCAGCTCAGACTACGAGCAGTACTTC	CASSSDYEQYF